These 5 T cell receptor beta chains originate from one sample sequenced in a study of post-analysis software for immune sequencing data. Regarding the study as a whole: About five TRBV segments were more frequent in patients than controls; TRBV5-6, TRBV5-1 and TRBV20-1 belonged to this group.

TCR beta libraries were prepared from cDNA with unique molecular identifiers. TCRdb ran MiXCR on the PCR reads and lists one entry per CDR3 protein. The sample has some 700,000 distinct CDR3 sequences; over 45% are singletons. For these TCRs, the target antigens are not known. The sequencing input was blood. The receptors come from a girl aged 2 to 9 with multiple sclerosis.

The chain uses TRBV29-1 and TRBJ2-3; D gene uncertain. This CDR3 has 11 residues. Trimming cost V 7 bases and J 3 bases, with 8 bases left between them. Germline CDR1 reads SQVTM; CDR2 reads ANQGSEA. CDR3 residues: CSGSKTDTQYF. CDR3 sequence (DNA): TGCAGCGGATCGAAGACAGATACGCAGTATTTT.

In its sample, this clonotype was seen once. CDR3 DNA: TGCAGTGCTAGACCCGGACAGGGATTGAGGAAGCCCCAGCATTTT. Protein product: CSARPGQGLRKPQHF. This rearrangement joins TRBV20-1 to TRBJ1-5, with 8 positions matching TRBD1. Losses at the gene ends were 2 bases for V and 8 bases for J; bases not matched to a gene: 11. The CDR3 extends over 15 amino acids. Looked up from germline, CDR1 is DFQATT and CDR2 is SNEGSKA (reference sequence).

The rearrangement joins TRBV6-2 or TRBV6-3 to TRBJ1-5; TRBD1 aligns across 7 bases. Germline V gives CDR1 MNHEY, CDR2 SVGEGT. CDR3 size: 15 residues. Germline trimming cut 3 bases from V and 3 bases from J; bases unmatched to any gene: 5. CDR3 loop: CASSYPGQLNQPQHF. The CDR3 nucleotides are TGTGCCAGCAGTTATCCGGGACAGCTCAATCAGCCCCAGCATTTT.

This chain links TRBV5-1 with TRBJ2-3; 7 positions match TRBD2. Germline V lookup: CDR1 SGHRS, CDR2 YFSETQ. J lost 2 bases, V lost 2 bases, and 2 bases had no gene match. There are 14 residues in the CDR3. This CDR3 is CASSFREVTDTQYF. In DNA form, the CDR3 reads TGCGCCAGCAGCTTCCGGGAGGTCACAGATACGCAGTATTTT. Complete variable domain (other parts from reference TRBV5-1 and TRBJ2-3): KAGVTQTPRYLIKTRGQQVTLSCSPISGHRSVSWYQQTPGQGLQFLFEYFSETQRNKGNFPGRFSGRQFSNSRSEMNVSTLELGDSALYLCASSFREVTDTQYFGPGTRLTVL.

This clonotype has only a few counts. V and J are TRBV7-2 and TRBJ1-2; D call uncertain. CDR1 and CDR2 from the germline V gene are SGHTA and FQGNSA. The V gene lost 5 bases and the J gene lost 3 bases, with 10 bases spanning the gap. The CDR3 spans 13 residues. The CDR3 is CASSLATHYGYTF. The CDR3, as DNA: TGTGCCAGCAGCCTCGCGACGCACTATGGCTACACCTTC.